A single T cell receptor beta chain is shown here with its context. Its recognized antigen is unknown. There are no base qualities to consult, and no much larger clone falls within one base. The same CDR3 can be traced to other DNA sequences in this sample. Libraries were made using the immunoSEQ multiplex PCR assay. A mixture of 60 forward primers for TCR Vbeta segments and 13 reverse primers for TCR Jbeta segments was used in the multiplex PCR. A multiplex PCR assay on genomic DNA amplified the CDR3 region of rearranged TCR beta genes. The amplified TCR beta libraries were sequenced on the Illumina HiSeq System as 87-base-pair reads. The original methods were these. A later analysis counted about 82 million unique TCR beta chains across the 550 to 700 repertoires, and roughly 11 million of these chains were shared by at least two donors. Raw reads were error-corrected and collapsed into unique sequences by a nearest-neighbor algorithm in which closely related sequences were merged to remove PCR and sequencing errors. Alignment of CDR3 sequences to IMGT reference sequences was used to assign V, D and J gene segments. Each retained sequence needed at least a six-nucleotide match to both a V gene segment and a J gene segment. A rearrangement was called productive if the CDR3 had no stop codons and remained in frame with V and J, and every other rearrangement was called non-productive. Following IMGT convention, CDR3 was defined as the stretch from the second conserved V-encoded cysteine up to the conserved J-encoded phenylalanine. The earlier analysis of about 530 of the donors excluded any sequence lacking an unambiguous match to a single V gene segment. In an earlier analysis of 450 to 750 of the donors, a V segment was called functional when productive rearrangements were above 56.7%, and segregating when the standard deviation between donors exceeded 5%. A statistical classification framework was built to diagnose cytomegalovirus status from the catalog of TCR beta chain sequences. A later analysis assigned V and J genes by comparing TCR nucleotide sequences with IMGT/GENE-DB human TR gene sequences. A later analysis assigned CDR3 sequences and most-parsimonious VDJ recombination scenarios with the TCRdist pipeline. A later analysis defined each TCR beta chain by its CDR3 amino acid sequence plus V-gene family, and excluded reads lacking a unique V-gene family. In a later analysis, a few hundred highly shared, low-generation-probability nucleotide sequences were removed to address suspected cross-contamination and a sequencing artifact. In a later analysis, a clonal expansion index for each public chain was calculated from normalized within-repertoire ranks of inferred template counts. In a later analysis, generation probabilities were computed with a VDJ recombination model fitted to out-of-frame rearrangements, and the resulting probabilities were checked against IGoR. In a later analysis, hypergeometric tests were used to score TCR-TCR, TCR-HLA and TCR-CMV co-occurrence, with a repertoire-size bias correction applied to TCR pairs. False discovery rates were estimated in a later analysis by permuting HLA or CMV assignments 20 times. In a later analysis, co-occurring TCRs were grouped using DBSCAN, with TCRdist sequence similarity added in when clustering inside HLA-allele-positive subsets. Repertoires with fewer than 30,000 or more than 120,000 public chains, plus five repertoires with anomalous nucleotide sharing, were excluded from co-occurrence clustering. The source is immuneACCESS, and TCRdb retained only in-frame sequences with V and J called. Part of the clones is not carried over; for the studies checked, unresolved V genes explain less than half of this, and the remainder is unexplained. V and J calls and clone size follow that table, whereas D and trimming were derived from the DNA. The sample has 150,000 to 200,000 clones on record, around 75% of them singletons. The ten largest clones represent over 9% of the sample.

The cohort comprised 550 to 700 healthy bone marrow donors. All cohort members were sampled while nominally healthy, although unrecorded immune exposures were likely present. The donor was CMV seropositive and belonged to the group of 250 to 300 seropositive cohort members. A peripheral blood sample was provided by each donor, and peripheral blood mononuclear cells were used for TCR beta sequencing. Genomic DNA was extracted from the blood cell samples with the Qiagen DNeasy Blood Extraction Kit. These data are taken from a study of cytomegalovirus exposure and HLA in healthy donors (dated by TCRdb to about 2017). Turning to the overall study: In an earlier analysis of 550 to 750 of the donors, 250 to 350 Gb of sequence data and 90 million to 130 million unique TCR beta sequences from some 170 million T cells were reported. The study aimed to test whether signatures of past pathogen exposure could be identified by cataloging public T cell receptors. Across approximately 420 genotyped donors of the cohort, an average of roughly 200,000 unique TCR beta nucleotide sequences per donor were sequenced, and 15% to 20% of those sequences were non-productive. The later analysis used no new phenotypic data to find candidate immune exposures, relying instead on TCR beta sequences and their occurrence across donors. Roughly five DR-DQ haplotypes were treated as single units for association and clustering because of strong linkage in the cohort. Class I and class II HLA loci were covered by the typing at four-digit resolution. An earlier analysis of approximately 580 of the donors used high-throughput TCR beta sequencing to judge whether each TCR beta V gene segment behaved as functional or pseudogenic. Using immunosequencing, the study profiled T cell repertoires from approximately 700 subjects and related those repertoires to cytomegalovirus serostatus. Around 330 gigabases of sequencing data and roughly 80 million unique TCR sequences made up an early release that covered 500 to 650 HLA-typed donors. All discovery cohort repertoires had been generated using a single sequencing platform. The genetic ancestry cluster associated with self-reported Caucasian donors included roughly four fifths of the 398 genotyped donors. The study combined high-throughput TCR immunosequencing, statistical association of individual TCRs with disease status, and machine learning to predict cytomegalovirus infection status. A later analysis re-examined previously published TCR beta repertoires from just over 650 donors and added high-resolution HLA genotyping to investigate patterns of TCR occurrence. Donor age, sex, ethnicity and CMV serostatus were compiled alongside the repertoire data. A separate validation cohort of over a hundred different subjects was used in addition to the roughly 670-subject first cohort. Typing coverage differed by locus: A, B, C, DRB1 and DQB1 were typed in about 620-640 donors, DQA1 in 500 to 550, DPA1 in some 610, and DPB1 in 472. Genome-wide SNP genotypes for about three fifths of the roughly 670 donors were used in a later genetic analysis, which treated that subset as a discovery cohort. The paper's findings and limits, for the study overall: In a later analysis, HLA-associated TCR beta chains were found to be more clonally expanded and to have lower generation probabilities than equally common non-associated chains. Strong co-occurrence of HLA alleles, especially DR and DQ, made assigning TCR associations to individual alleles difficult. In vitro tests confirmed that a few of the cytomegalovirus-associated TCR beta chains recognize cytomegalovirus antigens. Because HLA typing was missing for some donors at each locus, association tests included only the typed subset. In a later analysis, most CMV-associated TCR beta chains were found to appear HLA-restricted, with HLA associations seemingly driven largely by CMV exposure. According to a later genetic analysis, donors in an Asian-associated ancestry cluster had fewer N-insertions in productive TCRs than the roughly 700-donor mean. Sequencing depth was assumed to be roughly uniform across donors in the presence/absence analyses, though that assumption may not hold. A later analysis reported that several top co-occurrence clusters appeared linked to parvovirus B19, influenza, CMV and Epstein-Barr virus. A cluster of highly shared sequence variants was judged likely to be a technical artifact of the sequencing pipeline. In both the original and validation cohorts, the classifier was reported to diagnose cytomegalovirus status with high specificity and sensitivity. Some IMGT-functional V segments, including TRBV6-2 and TRBV6-3, could not be told apart with the 87-base-pair reads, so those segments were excluded. In a later analysis, the rate of TCR association differed among HLA loci, with DRB1 alleles having the most associated TCRs and HLA-C alleles having the fewest. This cohort had only TCR beta chains sequenced, and the lack of alpha or paired-chain data limited which features could be detected. Specific HLA alleles were associated with over 15,000 TCR beta sequences at a false discovery rate of 0.05 in a later analysis. In a later genetic analysis, a missense DCLRE1C variant was associated with V-gene and J-gene trimming of TCR beta chains, and the association was replicated in an independent cohort. Most TCR sequences were seen in very few donors, while some public TCRs were found in many individuals. About 17 rarely observed V segments, including chromosome 9 orphons, were excluded from the earlier analysis of some 590 of the donors because counts were too low. The authors suggested that the approach could potentially be extended to other disease states and immunological phenotypes. A further reported finding was that TCR beta sequences accurately predicted the HLA-A and HLA-B alleles for most subjects in the first cohort. Linkage disequilibrium might explain the correlated functional status among segregating V segments, but an unknown experimental factor could not be ruled out. The study gave a list of some 150 TCR beta chains associated with cytomegalovirus. In an earlier analysis of approximately 590 of the donors, most TCR beta V segments appeared in productive rearrangements about 90% or about 30% of the time, broadly matching IMGT annotations. The only immune exposure information available for the cohort was CMV serostatus.

V is reduced by 3 bases and J by 2 bases, leaving a spacing of 11 bases between them. The CDR3 spans 15 residues, from the cysteine through the phenylalanine. Kept here is only the CDR3 DNA, which spans 45 bases and is read in frame from base 1. Per the germline V gene, MDHEN is the CDR1 and SYDVKM is the CDR2. The sample taken for sequencing was PBMCs. The chain employs TRBV28 and TRBJ1-5; the D segment cannot be called with confidence. The source is a man younger than 30 in good health and CMV-seropositive. CDR3 loop: CASSLTGARNQPQHF. The DNA sequence follows: TGTGCCAGCAGTTTGACGGGTGCGCGCAATCAGCCCCAGCATTTT.